These 32 T cell receptor beta chains were all obtained from the same sample, sequenced in a study of T-cell reconstitution after alpha-beta-depleted transplantation in children. Unique molecular identifiers featured in how the TCRbeta library was prepared. MiXCR was run by TCRdb on the PCR reads, yielding one entry per CDR3 protein. The profile shows hundreds of thousands of distinct CDR3 sequences, around 13% of them singletons. Here the sequenced sample was PBMCs from the stem cell graft donor, taken from the stem cell graft. Source of these receptors: a human donor who donated a stem cell graft to a child with combined immunodeficiency.

The CDR3 DNA is TGTGCCAGCAGCTTAACCGGGGGGGACAGGGGTGGCAATGAGCAGTTCTTC. The encoded protein is CASSLTGGDRGGNEQFF. The rearrangement uses TRBV7-3 and TRBJ2-1; TRBD1 aligns across 10 bases. The V segment lost 0 bases and the J segment 6 bases; nucleotides outside the gene matches: 8. The CDR3 extends over 17 amino acids. CDR1 is SGHTA and CDR2 is FQGTGA in the germline V gene. Full variable domain (missing parts from reference TRBV7-3 and TRBJ2-1): GAGVSQTPSNKVTEKGKYVELRCDPISGHTALYWYRQSLGQGPEFLIYFQGTGAADDSGLPNDRFFAVRPEGSVSTLKIQRTERGDSAVYLCASSLTGGDRGGNEQFFGPGTRLTVL.

The V call is TRBV11-1, the J call TRBJ1-2, with a weak D call TRBD1 (6 bases). CDR3 length: 18 amino acids. V gave up 5 bases and J gave up 7 bases, with 29 bases separating them. Germline lookup yields CDR1 SGHAT and CDR2 FQDESV (reference sequence). Here the CDR3 reads CASSTDAAAYQRGGGYTF. The CDR3 DNA reads TGTGCCAGCAGCACCGACGCGGCAGCATACCAGAGAGGGGGTGGCTACACCTTC.

This clonotype showed up just a few times. The chain joins TRBV10-3 to TRBJ2-7, with a tentative D call TRBD2 (5 bases). The CDR3 sequence is 13 residues long. The germline CDR1 and CDR2 sequences are ENHRY and SYGVKD. In DNA form, the CDR3 reads TGTGGAACCTCCTGGGGTATCCGGGGCGAGCAGTACTTC. Translating gives CGTSWGIRGEQYF.

The chain recombines TRBV9 with TRBJ2-1, with 15 bases aligning to TRBD2. The CDR3 consists of 19 residues. With 0 bases clipped from V and 5 bases from J, the junction kept 9 bases outside the gene matches. The germline CDR1 and CDR2 sequences are SGDLS and YYNGEE. In DNA form, the CDR3 reads TGTGCCAGCAGCGTAGGAGGGACTAGCGGGGGGTTCCATCACAATGAGCAGTTCTTC. This gives the protein CASSVGGTSGGFHHNEQFF.

This clonotype was detected many times. V is TRBV12-3 or TRBV12-4 and J is TRBJ1-5, with TRBD1 matching over 7 bases. The CDR3 loop spans 13 amino acids. The ends lost 6 bases at V and 9 bases at J; junction bases unmatched: 8. The CDR3 here is CASRVQGSTPQHF. For the CDR3, the DNA is TGTGCCAGCAGGGTACAGGGGTCAACGCCCCAGCATTTT.

This chain uses TRBV4-2 with TRBJ2-3, with 13 nucleotides matching TRBD2. J lost 6 bases, V lost 3 bases, and 9 bases had no gene match. This CDR3 spans 17 amino acids. Germline lookup yields CDR1 LGHNA and CDR2 YNFKEQ. CDR3 amino acids: CASSQDPTSGGGDTQYF. The CDR3 coding sequence is TGTGCCAGCAGCCAGGACCCCACTAGCGGGGGGGGTGATACGCAGTATTTT.

The table lists this clonotype with a few counts. The rearrangement links TRBV19 to TRBJ1-5, with TRBD1 matching 9 bases. Trimming cost V 6 bases and J 4 bases; bases outside gene matches: 7. The CDR3 has 15 amino acids. Germline-derived CDR1 and CDR2 are LNHDA and SQIVND (reference sequence). Here the CDR3 reads CASSQLGTGNQPQHF. CDR3 DNA sequence: TGTGCCAGTAGCCAACTCGGGACAGGGAATCAGCCCCAGCATTTT.

This clonotype was seen a few times. This chain joins TRBV7-2 and TRBJ2-2, with 9 bases matching TRBD1. Trimming took 5 bases from V and 7 from J; bases not matched to a gene: 11. The CDR3 extends over 16 amino acids. Germline loops: CDR1 SGHTA, CDR2 FQGNSA. CDR3 DNA: TGTGCCAGCAGCCTTAGTCCCGGGACAGGGTTCGGGGAGCTGTTTTTT. This sequence encodes CASSLSPGTGFGELFF.

The genes are TRBV7-2 and TRBJ2-5, with D perhaps being TRBD1 or TRBD2 (5 bases each). This CDR3 spans 15 amino acids. CDR1 SGHTA and CDR2 FQGNSA come from the germline V gene. Deletions cut 5 bases from V and 5 bases from J, with 18 bases between. CDR3: CASSLGTPGVETQYF. CDR3 coding DNA: TGTGCCAGCAGCCTTGGGACCCCCGGGGTGGAGACCCAGTACTTC.

This clonotype was recorded a few times. The chain recombines TRBV11-2 with TRBJ2-2; 13 nucleotides line up with TRBD2. The V gene's germline CDR1 is SGHAT and CDR2 FQNNGV. The CDR3 extends over 19 amino acids. Unmatched junction bases numbered 10, after V lost 0 bases and J lost 6 bases. The CDR3 loop reads CASSLEGTSGAWHPGELFF. In DNA, the CDR3 is TGTGCCAGCAGCTTAGAGGGGACTAGCGGGGCCTGGCATCCCGGGGAGCTGTTTTTT.

This rearrangement joins TRBV20-1 to TRBJ2-3, with TRBD2 matching over 12 bases. Germline V gene lookup returns CDR1 DFQATT and CDR2 SNEGSKA (reference sequence). The J segment lost 4 bases and the V segment lost 0 bases, leaving 2 bases of the junction unmatched. This CDR3 contains 15 residues. The CDR3 here is CSARDLAGGPDTQYF. The DNA of the CDR3 is TGCAGTGCTAGAGACCTAGCGGGGGGGCCAGATACGCAGTATTTT.

This clonotype was observed a handful of times. The chain joins TRBV15 to TRBJ1-3; D is uncertain. CDR1 and CDR2 from the germline V gene are LNHNV and YYDKDF (reference sequence). The CDR3 is made up of 16 amino acids. V was clipped by 0 bases and J by 0 bases, with 9 bases between them. CDR3 sequence (DNA): TGTGCCACCAGCAGAGATCTTGGAAGCTCTGGAAACACCATATATTTT. Amino acids: CATSRDLGSSGNTIYF.

This chain uses TRBV4-3 with TRBJ2-6, with TRBD1 as a possible D gene (5 bases). The CDR3 totals 16 residues. V lost 3 bases to trimming and J lost 4 bases, with 13 bases between them. Germline assignment: CDR1 LGHNA and CDR2 YSLEER. As DNA, the CDR3 is TGCGCCAGCAGCCATCTCCGGTGGGGCGGGGCCAACGTCCTGACTTTC. This gives the protein CASSHLRWGGANVLTF.

A few counts support this clonotype. J is TRBJ1-5 and V is TRBV7-2; D unresolved. The V and J ends lost 5 bases and 0 bases respectively, with 11 bases between them. The CDR3 covers 15 residues. Per germline, CDR1 SGHTA and CDR2 FQGNSA. This chain's CDR3 is CASSQTRYSNQPQHF. The CDR3 coding sequence is TGTGCCAGCAGCCAAACCAGATATAGCAATCAGCCCCAGCATTTT.

This chain links TRBV27 with TRBJ1-2; 8 bases are shared with TRBD1. Looked up from germline, CDR1 is MNHEY and CDR2 is SMNVEV (reference sequence). The CDR3 has 12 amino acids. Unmatched junction bases numbered 5, after V lost 6 bases and J lost 8 bases. The CDR3 sequence: CASRAGGMGYTF. The CDR3 DNA follows: TGTGCCAGCAGGGCAGGGGGCATGGGCTACACCTTC.

This rearrangement joins TRBV9 to TRBJ2-1; 10 positions agree with TRBD2. The germline V gene encodes CDR1 SGDLS and CDR2 YYNGEE. This CDR3 is 14 amino acids long. V dropped 7 bases and J dropped 6; count of bases not matched to a gene: 7. The CDR3 region has the DNA TGTGCCAGCGGTCCCAGCGGGGGGGCCAATGAGCAGTTCTTC. Translated, it gives CASGPSGGANEQFF.

The V call is TRBV5-5, the J call TRBJ1-5; D is unclear. Germline-derived CDR1 and CDR2 are SGHKS and YYEKEE (reference sequence). The CDR3 spans 13 residues. Trimming shortened V by 2 bases and J by 3 bases, and 6 bases separated the two germline ends. DNA for the CDR3: TGTGCCAGCAGCTTCGACCCCAATCAGCCCCAGCATTTT. As protein: CASSFDPNQPQHF.

This clonotype was counted many times. The chain uses TRBV20-1 and TRBJ2-7; D is possibly TRBD1 (6 bases). Per the germline V gene, CDR1 is DFQATT and CDR2 is SNEGSKA (reference sequence). V lost 1 base to trimming and J lost 3 bases, with 13 bases between them. The CDR3 runs to 14 residues. The CDR3 loop reads CSARAHGQSYEQYF. DNA of the CDR3: TGCAGTGCTAGAGCGCACGGACAGAGCTACGAGCAGTACTTC.

This clonotype was recorded many times. This chain uses TRBV29-1 with TRBJ1-2; tentatively, D is TRBD1 (5 bases). Trimming left V 6 bases short and J 5 bases short, with 16 bases between. This CDR3 contains 13 residues. Germline CDR1 reads SQVTM; CDR2 reads ANQGSEA. The CDR3 DNA is TGCAGCGTCTGGGGGGGTAGAGAGTATGGCTACACCTTC. Its translation: CSVWGGREYGYTF.

This clonotype has a handful of counts. The gene calls are TRBV14 and TRBJ2-1; 7 positions match TRBD1. V lost 1 base and J lost 7; bases outside the gene matches: 1. Germline V gene data show CDR1 as SGHDN and CDR2 as FVKESK. The CDR3 length is 13 residues. This CDR3 is CASSQVQGNEQFF. The CDR3, as DNA: TGTGCCAGCAGCCAAGTACAGGGGAATGAGCAGTTCTTC.

The rearrangement joins TRBV6-1 to TRBJ2-3, with TRBD2 matching 9 bases. CDR3 length: 16 residues. V trimming: 6 bases; J trimming: 1 base; junction bases outside the gene matches: 8. Germline V CDR1 and CDR2: MNHNS, SASEGT. The CDR3 here is CASSRGGARGTDTQYF. The CDR3 DNA reads TGTGCCAGCAGCCGCGGGGGGGCGAGGGGCACAGATACGCAGTATTTT.

A few counts support this clonotype. The genes are TRBV29-1 and TRBJ2-7; D is ambiguous. Germline V CDR1 and CDR2: SQVTM, ANQGSEA. The CDR3 has 12 residues. V lost 1 base to trimming and J lost 6 bases, with 10 bases between them. As DNA, the CDR3 is TGCAGCGTTGAAGGGCCCCTCGGCGAGCAGTACTTC. Translated: CSVEGPLGEQYF.

This clonotype occurred many times. This chain links TRBV30 with TRBJ2-1; no reliable D call. V lost 4 bases to trimming and J lost 7 bases, with 11 bases between them. There are 12 residues in the CDR3. From germline, CDR1 is GTSNPN and CDR2 SVGIG (reference sequence). The CDR3 nucleotides are TGTGCCTGGACCCATCCCCAAAATGAGCAGTTCTTC. It codes for CAWTHPQNEQFF.

This clonotype was counted ten times or more. V and J are TRBV5-1 and TRBJ1-1; TRBD1 is a possible D gene (6 bases). Germline assignment: CDR1 SGHRS and CDR2 YFSETQ. This CDR3 has 14 residues. The V and J ends lost 2 bases and 3 bases respectively, with 11 bases between them. The CDR3 nucleotides are TGCGCCAGCAGCTTTGACTCAGGGGACACTGAAGCTTTCTTT. Translated: CASSFDSGDTEAFF.

The J gene is TRBJ2-5, the V gene TRBV2, with TRBD2 matching 15 bases. V shed 4 bases and J 5 bases; nucleotides not matched to a gene: 8. Germline CDR1 and CDR2: SNHLY and FYNNEI. The CDR3 extends over 17 amino acids. Written as DNA, the CDR3 is TGTGCCAGCAGTGGGGGACTAGCGGGGGGCCTACATGAGACCCAGTACTTC. Its protein product is CASSGGLAGGLHETQYF.

The chain employs TRBV21-1 and TRBJ2-1; TRBD1, the D gene given by the table, was not confirmed from the DNA. TRBV21-1 corresponds to a pseudogene. CDR3 length: 16 residues. CDR3 nucleotide sequence: TGTGCCAGCAGCGAGGGGACAGGGGGGACCTACAATGAGCAGTTCTTC. Translated, it gives CASSEGTGGTYNEQFF.

This clonotype was detected only a few times. This chain uses TRBV24-1 with TRBJ2-7, with a possible D match to TRBD2 (5 bases). The germline V gene encodes CDR1 KGHDR and CDR2 SFDVKD. The CDR3 loop spans 13 amino acids. Trimming cost V 5 bases and J 1 base, with 8 bases left between them. In DNA, the CDR3 is TGTGCCACCAGTGGCCCGGGATCCTACGAGCAGTACTTC. It specifies CATSGPGSYEQYF.

This clonotype was seen only a few times. This chain connects TRBV25-1 to TRBJ2-2; the match to TRBD1 covers 7 bases. The J segment lost 6 bases and the V segment lost 4 bases, leaving 5 bases of the junction unmatched. The CDR3 is 14 amino acids. Germline lookup yields CDR1 MGHDK and CDR2 SYGVNS. This chain's CDR3 is CASSAAGGSGELFF. The CDR3 DNA reads TGTGCCAGCAGTGCGGCAGGGGGATCCGGGGAGCTGTTTTTT.

This clonotype was counted only a few times. The chain employs TRBV27 and TRBJ2-7; maybe TRBD1 (7 bases). Trimming took 4 bases from V and 2 from J, leaving 21 bases between them. CDR3 length equals 17 residues. Germline CDR1 is MNHEY and CDR2 is SMNVEV (reference sequence). CDR3 DNA: TGTGCCAGCAGTTCCAAGGTCCTACAGGGGACTCCCTACGAGCAGTACTTC. It specifies CASSSKVLQGTPYEQYF.

In its sample, this clonotype was seen many times. The V gene is TRBV5-5, the J gene TRBJ2-7; 7 positions match TRBD2. V trimming: 4 bases; J trimming: 8 bases; junction bases outside the gene matches: 12. The CDR3 has 14 residues. Per the germline V gene, CDR1 is SGHKS and CDR2 is YYEKEE (reference sequence). The CDR3 loop reads CASSPLLGTMQQYF. The CDR3 coding sequence is TGTGCCAGCAGCCCCCTTTTGGGGACTATGCAGCAGTACTTC.

This clonotype was seen more than once but under ten times. The V gene is TRBV12-3 or TRBV12-4, the J gene TRBJ2-1; D possibly corresponds to TRBD1 (5 bases). V lost 6 bases and J lost 2, with 11 bases in between. This CDR3 region has 14 residues. CDR3 amino acids: CASSEGVPYNEQFF. Here the CDR3 DNA reads TGTGCCAGCAGCGAAGGGGTTCCCTACAATGAGCAGTTCTTC.

The sample holds a few counts of this clonotype. The gene calls are TRBV4-3 and TRBJ2-7, with 11 bases matching TRBD1. The germline gives CDR1 LGHNA, CDR2 YSLEER. V gave up 0 bases and J gave up 0 bases; unmatched junction bases: 4. This CDR3 has 17 amino acids. The CDR3 sequence is CASSQDRDRGSSYEQYF. The CDR3 DNA sequence: TGCGCCAGCAGCCAAGATAGGGACAGGGGGAGCTCCTACGAGCAGTACTTC.